This T cell receptor (beta chain) was documented in a study of T cell responses to AZD1222 COVID-19 vaccine. Study-level points and caveats: Just a handful of people given AZD1222 tested seropositive at baseline. Regions 160-218 and 743-854 dominated among vaccine-associated CD4 TCRs spanning spike.

TCRdb's table, derived via immunoSEQ multiplex PCR, lists solely in-frame clones and lacks some. The repertoire consists of about 160,000 clones, with 75% to 95% occurring once and the leading ten covering around 4%. Germline-derived CDR1 and CDR2 are SGHAT and FQNNGV. The CDR3 has 12 residues. The V end lost 9 bases, the J end lost 7 bases, and 15 bases lay between the germline ends. A word on this clone: The antigen is not known.

This TCR was recovered from an adult in good health. The chain joins TRBV11-2 to TRBJ1-2; D is unclear. This specimen consisted of peripheral blood, obtained on day 0 of AZD1222 vaccination. CDR3 residues: CASLDHSTGYTF. As DNA, the CDR3 is TGTGCCAGTTTAGACCATTCGACTGGCTACACCTTC.